The 14 T cell receptor beta chains presented below share a single source sample, sequenced in a study of T cell responses to AZD1222 COVID-19 vaccine. Produced via immunoSEQ multiplex PCR; TCRdb's table is partial and in-frame only. The table lists 95,000 to 150,000 clones, roughly nine tenths of them singletons, with 1.5% to 2% in the top ten. The sequencing here drew on peripheral blood, taken on day 0 of AZD1222 vaccination. Receptor source: an adult in good health.

This clone has more than one count but fewer than ten. The chain links TRBV6-2 or TRBV6-3 to TRBJ2-2; a weak D match, TRBD1 (6 bases). Germline CDR1 and CDR2: MNHEY and SVGEGT. Trimming shortened V by 5 bases and J by 7 bases, and 14 bases separated the two germline ends. The CDR3 length is 14 residues. The CDR3 is CASSPQGIGGELFF. CDR3 bases: TGTGCCAGCAGTCCCCAGGGGATTGGCGGGGAGCTGTTTTTT.

V usage is TRBV4-1 and J usage is TRBJ1-1, with D possibly being TRBD1 (5 bases). V lost 0 bases and J 0 bases, leaving 11 bases between the germline ends. CDR1 is MGHRA, CDR2 YSYEKL, per germline. The CDR3 is 16 amino acids. CDR3 amino acids: CASSQDVSRVNTEAFF. The CDR3 coding sequence is TGCGCCAGCAGCCAAGATGTATCCAGGGTGAACACTGAAGCTTTCTTT.

The chain employs TRBV6-4 and TRBJ2-1; 9 nucleotides agree with TRBD2. Germline V gene sequence: CDR1 MRHNA, CDR2 SNTAGT. This CDR3 has 15 residues. J lost 9 bases, V lost 3 bases, and 9 bases had no gene match. The CDR3 bases are TGTGCCAGCAGTGAGTCGGCGGGGGGGACAACTGAGCAGTTCTTC. Translated: CASSESAGGTTEQFF.

The rearrangement uses TRBV5-4 and TRBJ1-1; D gene ambiguous. V gave up 2 bases and J gave up 0 bases, with 5 bases separating them. The CDR3 length is 13 residues. Germline lookup yields CDR1 SGHNT and CDR2 YYREEE (reference sequence). DNA of the CDR3: TGTGCCAGCAGCTTAGAAGTGAACACTGAAGCTTTCTTT. It codes for CASSLEVNTEAFF.

This chain joins TRBV12-3 or TRBV12-4 and TRBJ1-5; D may be TRBD1 (6 bases). The CDR3 consists of 12 residues. V was pared by 6 bases and J by 5 bases, with 8 bases between. CDR3 nucleotides: TGTGCCAGCAGCTCAGGGGATCAGCCCCAGCATTTT. It specifies CASSSGDQPQHF.

V is TRBV2 and J is TRBJ2-5; 10 bases match TRBD2. The germline gives CDR1 SNHLY, CDR2 FYNNEI. The V gene end was trimmed by 3 bases and the J gene end by 5 bases; junction bases not matched to a gene: 3. The CDR3 runs 14 residues. CDR3 nucleotides: TGTGCCAGCAGTGAGGGAGCGGGGGGGGAGACCCAGTACTTC. It specifies CASSEGAGGETQYF.

This clone was recorded only once. V usage is TRBV18 and J usage is TRBJ1-1; D is unresolved. This CDR3 is built from 13 residues. Germline V gene data show CDR1 as KGHSH and CDR2 as LQKENI. Trimming removed 2 bases from V and 5 bases from J, with 9 bases in between. DNA of the CDR3: TGTGCCAGCTCACCAGGACTGACTACTGAAGCTTTCTTT. Residues: CASSPGLTTEAFF.

The chain uses TRBV5-4 and TRBJ1-4, with TRBD1 matching 8 bases. The J segment lost 0 bases and the V segment lost 4 bases, leaving 8 bases of the junction unmatched. Germline loops: CDR1 SGHNT, CDR2 YYREEE (reference sequence). CDR3 length: 17 amino acids. CDR3 residues: CASSPGQGVATNEKLFF. The CDR3 DNA reads TGTGCCAGCAGCCCCGGACAGGGCGTCGCAACTAATGAAAAACTGTTTTTT. Combining the CDR3 with reference TRBV5-4 and TRBJ1-4 gives the whole variable domain ETGVTQSPTHLIKTRGQQVTLRCSSQSGHNTVSWYQQALGQGPQFIFQYYREEENGRGNFPPRFSGLQFPNYSSELNVNALELDDSALYLCASSPGQGVATNEKLFFGSGTQLSVL.

This chain uses TRBV7-8 with TRBJ1-5, with 9 bases lining up with TRBD1. CDR3 length: 15 amino acids. Germline V gene data show CDR1 as SGHVS and CDR2 as FQNEAQ. The V gene end was trimmed by 3 bases and the J gene end by 6 bases; junction bases not matched to a gene: 6. The CDR3 DNA reads TGTGCCAGCAGCTTGGGACAGGGAAGTACTCAGCCCCAGCATTTT. Translating it yields CASSLGQGSTQPQHF.

The chain joins TRBV5-1 to TRBJ2-1; the match to TRBD2 covers 11 bases. J lost 5 bases, V lost 1 base, and 5 bases had no gene match. CDR3 length equals 16 residues. Germline CDR1 reads SGHRS; CDR2 reads YFSETQ. As DNA, the CDR3 is TGCGCCAGCAGCTTGTTAGCGGGGGGGCGGCACAATGAGCAGTTCTTC. Its translation is CASSLLAGGRHNEQFF.

V gene TRBV10-3 combines with J gene TRBJ1-2; D remains ambiguous. Trimming stripped 2 bases from V and 5 bases from J, with 9 bases between. Germline V gene sequence: CDR1 ENHRY, CDR2 SYGVKD. The CDR3 spans 13 residues. CDR3 nucleotide sequence: TGTGCCATCAGTGAGGACGGGAGATATGGCTACACCTTC. Translation: CAISEDGRYGYTF.

V is TRBV3-1 (or the pseudogene TRBV3-2) and J is TRBJ1-5, with D unresolved. Trimming stripped 3 bases from V and 4 bases from J, with 13 bases between. CDR3 length equals 15 residues. Looked up from germline, CDR1 is LGHDT and CDR2 is YNNKEL (reference sequence). CDR3 loop: CASSHPGFGNQPQHF. For the CDR3, the DNA is TGTGCCAGCAGCCACCCGGGTTTCGGTAATCAGCCCCAGCATTTT.

The chain links TRBV5-1 to TRBJ1-6; D not resolved. Germline values: CDR1 SGHRS, CDR2 YFSETQ. The CDR3 has 15 amino acids. V lost 3 bases and J 8 bases, leaving 15 bases between the germline ends. This CDR3 is CASSSKGLSYSPLHF. For the CDR3, the DNA is TGCGCCAGCAGCTCTAAAGGCCTCTCCTATTCACCCCTCCACTTT. The full variable domain, with the rest looked up from reference TRBV5-1 and TRBJ1-6, is KAGVTQTPRYLIKTRGQQVTLSCSPISGHRSVSWYQQTPGQGLQFLFEYFSETQRNKGNFPGRFSGRQFSNSRSEMNVSTLELGDSALYLCASSSKGLSYSPLHFGNGTRLTVT.

The chain combines TRBV2 with TRBJ1-1; D is undetermined. The CDR3 totals 13 residues. V gave up 5 bases and J gave up 3 bases, with 10 bases separating them. Germline V gene lookup returns CDR1 SNHLY and CDR2 FYNNEI. CDR3 sequence: CASSILDDTEAFF. The CDR3 bases are TGTGCCAGCAGTATCCTGGATGACACTGAAGCTTTCTTT.